This T cell receptor beta chain is from a study of blood T cell repertoires in COVID-19. Study-wide context: The study drew acute and convalescent COVID-19 samples from the United States, Italy and Spain.

Cohorts were determined from participant-reported clinical history. Comment on this clone: This sample includes further DNA sequences coding for the same CDR3.

Repertoires were generated with immunoSEQ multiplex PCR, while TCRdb's copy carries only in-frame clones and drops some. The sample carries roughly 230,000 clones, 70% to 90% recorded once. V lost 4 bases, J lost 3 bases, and 3 bases stayed unmatched. Germline V gives CDR1 SGHNT, CDR2 YYREEE (reference sequence). The CDR3 contains 13 residues. This sequence joins TRBV5-4 and TRBJ1-2; 7 positions agree with TRBD1. This sequence was found in a woman aged 45-59 years who had been exposed to COVID-19. The source material was PBMCs or T cells enriched from blood (not recorded which). In DNA, the CDR3 is TGTGCCAGCAGCCCCACAGGGGACTATGGCTACACCTTC. Translation: CASSPTGDYGYTF.